Listed below are T cell receptor beta chains from one sample, sequenced in a study of blood T cell repertoires in COVID-19. Using immunoSEQ multiplex PCR, the repertoire was profiled, and TCRdb retains in-frame clones only, with some absent. The data hold 200,000 to 300,000 clones, with about 86% observed a single time. Sequencing was carried out using peripheral blood. The receptors here all came from a man aged 60 to 75 with acute or convalescent COVID-19. Each CDR3 is given with its conserved first and last residue. The D gene is left open where the match is weak. A row's size may be missing; if present it is once, few, many or a size class.

clone size: NA; D gene: NA; V gene: TRBV30; J gene: TRBJ2-2; CDR3 protein: CAWTQVANTGELFF; CDR3 DNA: TGTGCCTGGACACAGGTTGCGAACACCGGGGAGCTGTTTTTT
clone size: NA; D gene: NA; V gene: TRBV27; J gene: TRBJ2-3; CDR3 protein: CASSLWGESDTQYF; CDR3 DNA: TGTGCCAGCAGTTTATGGGGGGAGAGCGATACGCAGTATTTT
clone size: NA; D gene: TRBD1; V gene: TRBV6-2/TRBV6-3; J gene: TRBJ1-4; CDR3 protein: CASSSFNRGKLFF; CDR3 DNA: TGTGCCAGCAGTTCCTTCAACAGGGGAAAACTGTTTTTT
clone size: NA; D gene: TRBD1; V gene: TRBV28; J gene: TRBJ1-5; CDR3 protein: CASSPQQGRTESNQPQHF; CDR3 DNA: TGTGCCAGCAGTCCCCAACAGGGGCGCACCGAAAGCAATCAGCCCCAGCATTTT
clone size: NA; D gene: NA; V gene: TRBV28; J gene: TRBJ1-1; CDR3 protein: CASRSDRGGTEAFF; CDR3 DNA: TGTGCCAGCAGATCGGACAGAGGCGGCACTGAAGCTTTCTTT
clone size: NA; D gene: NA; V gene: TRBV6-1; J gene: TRBJ1-2; CDR3 protein: CASSESGAANYGYTF; CDR3 DNA: TGTGCCAGCAGTGAATCAGGGGCTGCCAACTATGGCTACACCTTC
clone size: NA; D gene: TRBD2; V gene: TRBV6-2/TRBV6-3; J gene: TRBJ2-5; CDR3 protein: CASSAISAGAQYF; CDR3 DNA: TGTGCCAGCAGCGCCATCTCCGCGGGGGCCCAGTACTTC
clone size: NA; D gene: NA; V gene: TRBV15; J gene: TRBJ1-3; CDR3 protein: CATSREAGTVRGNTIYF; CDR3 DNA: TGTGCCACCAGCAGAGAGGCGGGAACAGTCAGAGGAAACACCATATATTTT
clone size: few; D gene: NA; V gene: TRBV9; J gene: TRBJ2-7; CDR3 protein: CASSPRLVFDEQYF; CDR3 DNA: TGTGCCAGCAGCCCTCGACTAGTATTTGACGAGCAGTACTTC
clone size: NA; D gene: TRBD2; V gene: TRBV4-3; J gene: TRBJ2-1; CDR3 protein: CASSQATSGSAFYNEQFF; CDR3 DNA: TGCGCCAGCAGCCAAGCCACTAGCGGGAGCGCATTCTACAATGAGCAGTTCTTC
clone size: few; D gene: TRBD1; V gene: TRBV11-3; J gene: TRBJ1-1; CDR3 protein: CASSPRSGQGARTEAFF; CDR3 DNA: TGTGCCAGCAGCCCCCGATCCGGACAGGGGGCGAGGACTGAAGCTTTCTTT
clone size: NA; D gene: TRBD1; V gene: TRBV7-9; J gene: TRBJ1-6; CDR3 protein: CASSLERQGDSPLHF; CDR3 DNA: TGTGCCAGCAGCTTAGAAAGACAGGGAGATTCACCCCTCCACTTT
clone size: NA; D gene: NA; V gene: TRBV11-3; J gene: TRBJ2-7; CDR3 protein: CASSLVQGPYEQYF; CDR3 DNA: TGTGCCAGCAGCTTAGTTCAGGGGCCATACGAGCAGTACTTC
clone size: NA; D gene: NA; V gene: TRBV3-1/TRBV3-2; J gene: TRBJ2-2; CDR3 protein: CASSPPGGAGNTGELFF; CDR3 DNA: TGTGCCAGCAGCCCCCCTGGGGGGGCCGGGAACACCGGGGAGCTGTTTTTT
clone size: NA; D gene: TRBD1; V gene: TRBV7-9; J gene: TRBJ2-5; CDR3 protein: CASSRDRETQYF; CDR3 DNA: TGTGCCAGCAGCAGGGACAGAGAGACCCAGTACTTC
clone size: NA; D gene: NA; V gene: TRBV7-8; J gene: TRBJ1-2; CDR3 protein: CASSLGGTTGYTF; CDR3 DNA: TGTGCCAGCAGCTTAGGGGGGACAACTGGCTACACCTTC
clone size: NA; D gene: TRBD1; V gene: TRBV6-2/TRBV6-3; J gene: TRBJ1-5; CDR3 protein: CASSLTGGGQPQHF; CDR3 DNA: TGTGCCAGCAGCCTTACAGGGGGAGGTCAGCCCCAGCATTTT